Each of the 26 T cell receptor beta chains below was sequenced from the same sample in a study of response to subunit inactivated influenza vaccine. TCRdb re-called the RT-PCR reads with MiXCR, one entry per CDR3 protein. The table lists more than 550,000 distinct CDR3 sequences, around 11% of them singletons. The material was PBMCs from blood, obtained on the day of vaccination. These receptor sequences come from a man between 45 and 60 years old who received an inactivated influenza vaccine.

Ten or more counts support this clonotype. The rearrangement joins TRBV11-2 to TRBJ2-1; D is unresolved. Germline V gene sequence: CDR1 SGHAT, CDR2 FQNNGV. This CDR3 has 15 residues. The V end was cut by 5 bases, the J end by 0 bases, with 11 bases between. CDR3 sequence: CASSPRGFSYNEQFF. The CDR3 nucleotides are TGTGCCAGCAGCCCACGCGGATTCTCCTACAATGAGCAGTTCTTC.

This clonotype was observed many times. The rearrangement joins TRBV5-1 to TRBJ1-2; TRBD1 might be the D (5 bases). The CDR3 has 15 residues. V shed 0 bases and J shed 3 bases, with 12 bases lying between them. Germline CDR1 and CDR2: SGHRS and YFSETQ. The CDR3 loop reads CASSLGSGDHYGYTF. The CDR3 DNA is TGCGCCAGCAGCTTGGGATCGGGGGACCACTATGGCTACACCTTC.

This clonotype was detected a few times. The chain recombines TRBV12-3 or TRBV12-4 with TRBJ2-7; 8 bases align to TRBD2. This CDR3 has 14 amino acids. Trimming cost V 4 bases and J 5 bases; bases outside gene matches: 7. This CDR3 is CASSSRGGLDEQYF. The CDR3 bases are TGTGCCAGCAGTTCCCGGGGGGGATTAGACGAGCAGTACTTC.

This clonotype was seen repeatedly, ten times or more. This rearrangement joins TRBV4-1 to TRBJ2-5, with TRBD2 matching 7 bases. This CDR3 region has 15 residues. After removal of 5 bases from V and 2 bases from J, the junction contained 8 bases not matched to a gene. Looked up from germline, CDR1 is MGHRA and CDR2 is YSYEKL. This CDR3 is CASSVRRGVQETQYF. The CDR3 nucleotides read TGCGCCAGCAGCGTTAGACGGGGGGTTCAAGAGACCCAGTACTTC.

This clonotype was observed a handful of times. The chain carries TRBV20-1 and TRBJ2-1; a weak D match, TRBD2 (5 bases). Trimming removed 3 bases from V and 7 bases from J, with 19 bases in between. CDR1 DFQATT and CDR2 SNEGSKA come from the germline V gene (reference sequence). The CDR3 has 15 amino acids. DNA for the CDR3: TGCAGTGCTAGCCAGGCGGGCTACGACCCAAATGAGCAGTTCTTC. This codes for CSASQAGYDPNEQFF.

The chain joins TRBV6-1 to TRBJ2-7, with 9 positions matching TRBD1. CDR3 length: 14 residues. Germline CDR1 reads MNHNS; CDR2 reads SASEGT. V was clipped by 6 bases and J by 4 bases; unmatched bases: 7. The CDR3 region is CASRRGQGLYEQYF. Written as DNA, the CDR3 is TGTGCCAGCAGACGAGGACAGGGGTTGTACGAGCAGTACTTC.

CDR3 bases: TGTGCCAGCGCCCGGGGGGGGCACTACGAGCAGTACTTC. This sequence encodes CASARGGHYEQYF. J is TRBJ2-7 and V is TRBV6-2 or TRBV6-3; 8 bases agree with TRBD2. The CDR3 extends over 13 amino acids. CDR1 MNHEY and CDR2 SVGEGT come from the germline V gene. V shed 8 bases, J shed 3 bases, and the junction held 6 bases outside the gene matches.

This sequence joins TRBV5-5 and TRBJ2-1, with D perhaps TRBD1 (7 bases). The CDR3 runs to 15 residues. V was trimmed by 1 base and J by 3 bases, leaving 11 bases between them. In germline, CDR1 is SGHKS, CDR2 YYEKEE (reference sequence). The CDR3 loop is CASSLQGGDYNEQFF. CDR3 DNA sequence: TGTGCCAGCAGCTTGCAGGGGGGCGACTACAATGAGCAGTTCTTC.

This clonotype has just a few counts. The CDR3 protein is CAISESYGPDEQYF. The CDR3 bases are TGTGCCATCAGTGAGAGCTACGGGCCAGACGAGCAGTACTTC. The rearrangement uses TRBV10-3 and TRBJ2-7, with D unclear. Germline assignment: CDR1 ENHRY and CDR2 SYGVKD. This CDR3 is built from 14 residues. V was cut by 2 bases and J by 5 bases, with 13 bases left in between.

Many counts were recorded for this clonotype. The chain couples TRBV27 to TRBJ2-1; 7 bases line up with TRBD2. Germline CDR1 MNHEY, CDR2 SMNVEV (reference sequence). The trim removed 4 bases at V and 3 bases at J, leaving 9 bases unmatched. The CDR3 consists of 16 residues. The CDR3 sequence is CASSYGGTLFYNEQFF. The CDR3 DNA reads as TGTGCCAGCAGTTACGGGGGGACGTTATTCTACAATGAGCAGTTCTTC.

The chain employs TRBV3-1 and TRBJ1-3, with a tentative D call TRBD1 (5 bases). Germline CDR1 LGHDT, CDR2 YNNKEL (reference sequence). The V end lost 1 base, the J end lost 4 bases, and 20 bases lay between the germline ends. There are 18 residues in the CDR3. The CDR3 reads CASSQGASVGRTGNTIYF. CDR3 DNA: TGTGCCAGCAGCCAAGGCGCTTCTGTGGGGCGCACGGGAAACACCATATATTTT.

V usage is TRBV3-1 and J usage is TRBJ2-3; TRBD2 agrees at 11 bases. This CDR3 has 17 residues. The J segment lost 6 bases and the V segment lost 4 bases, leaving 12 bases of the junction unmatched. Germline CDR1 and CDR2: LGHDT and YNNKEL (reference sequence). DNA of the CDR3: TGTGCCAGCAGCCCAGGGACTAGCGGAGGAGCGGGGGATACGCAGTATTTT. Its translation is CASSPGTSGGAGDTQYF.

This clonotype was detected a few times. This chain joins TRBV3-1 and TRBJ1-1; D perhaps matches TRBD1 (6 bases). The V gene lost 8 bases and the J gene lost 11 bases, with 21 bases spanning the gap. Germline CDR1 and CDR2: LGHDT and YNNKEL (reference sequence). This CDR3 spans 13 amino acids. The CDR3 sequence is CASARDSGARAFF. Written as DNA, the CDR3 is TGTGCCAGCGCCCGAGACTCGGGGGCGAGGGCTTTCTTT.

At least ten counts were recorded for this clonotype. The chain recombines TRBV25-1 with TRBJ2-3; 10 positions match TRBD2. The germline V gene has CDR1 MGHDK and CDR2 SYGVNS. V trimming: 4 bases; J trimming: 0 bases; junction bases outside the gene matches: 10. The CDR3 length is 18 residues. In DNA form, the CDR3 reads TGTGCCAGCAGTGGAACTAGCGGGAAATGGGCTAGCACAGATACGCAGTATTTT. This translates into CASSGTSGKWASTDTQYF.

This clonotype was detected many times. CDR3 nucleotide sequence: TGTGCCAGCAGCTTAGCCGGCATCCAAGAGACCCAGTACTTC. It codes for CASSLAGIQETQYF. This chain uses TRBV11-2 with TRBJ2-5; D unclear. Germline assignment: CDR1 SGHAT and CDR2 FQNNGV. V was clipped by 1 base and J by 1 base, with 7 bases between them. This CDR3 region has 14 residues.

This clonotype was seen a few times. The chain recombines TRBV19 with TRBJ2-3; D gene uncertain. CDR1 and CDR2 (germline): LNHDA, SQIVND (reference sequence). Deletions cut 8 bases from V and 2 bases from J, with 11 bases between. The CDR3 is made up of 13 amino acids. The CDR3 coding sequence is TGTGCCAGTGAACCGGGCTACACAGATACGCAGTATTTT. As protein: CASEPGYTDTQYF.

This clonotype was observed a single time. The J gene is TRBJ2-6, the V gene TRBV10-3; TRBD1 matches 8 bases. This CDR3 contains 13 residues. J lost 18 bases, V lost 2 bases, and 9 bases had no gene match. Germline values: CDR1 ENHRY, CDR2 SYGVKD. CDR3 in amino acids: CAISEGRGQSGTF. The CDR3 nucleotides read TGTGCCATCAGTGAGGGCAGGGGGCAATCGGGGACTTTC.

The genes are TRBV28 and TRBJ1-1; D gene uncertain. The CDR3 covers 15 residues. Germline-derived CDR1 and CDR2 are MDHEN and SYDVKM. Deletions cut 3 bases from V and 0 bases from J, with 11 bases between. The chain's CDR3 is CASSFPAGMNTEAFF. The DNA for the CDR3 is TGTGCCAGCAGTTTCCCCGCCGGCATGAACACTGAAGCTTTCTTT.

This clonotype was counted at least ten times. This chain joins TRBV7-2 and TRBJ2-3; D possibly corresponds to TRBD2 (6 bases). The length of the CDR3 is 16 residues. Germline V gene sequence: CDR1 SGHTA, CDR2 FQGNSA. Trimming stripped 1 base from V and 0 bases from J, with 11 bases between. The CDR3 region has the DNA TGTGCCAGCAGCTTAGAACTAGCTGTAAGCACAGATACGCAGTATTTT. It specifies CASSLELAVSTDTQYF.

This clonotype was observed many times. The chain uses TRBV12-3 or TRBV12-4 and TRBJ1-5, with TRBD1 as a possible D gene (5 bases). CDR3 length equals 14 residues. V was clipped by 2 bases and J by 5 bases, with 10 bases between them. The CDR3 DNA follows: TGTGCCAGCAGTTTAAGACAGACCGATCAGCCCCAGCATTTT. Translation gives CASSLRQTDQPQHF.

CDR3 sequence: CSGLQGPGGAGELFF. In nucleotides, the CDR3 is TGCAGCGGCCTACAGGGTCCGGGAGGGGCCGGGGAGCTGTTTTTT. This chain uses TRBV29-1 with TRBJ2-2; 8 nucleotides match TRBD2. CDR1 SQVTM and CDR2 ANQGSEA come from the germline V gene. The J segment lost 6 bases and the V segment lost 7 bases, leaving 13 bases of the junction unmatched. The length of the CDR3 is 15 residues.

This rearrangement joins TRBV6-5 to TRBJ2-7, with TRBD2 matching 9 bases. The CDR3 has 18 residues. The germline gives CDR1 MNHEY, CDR2 SVGAGI. V gave up 0 bases and J gave up 1 base; unmatched junction bases: 10. DNA for the CDR3: TGTGCCAGCAGTTACTCGATCTGGCGGGGGGGGTCTTCCTACGAGCAGTACTTC. It encodes CASSYSIWRGGSSYEQYF.

The V and J genes are TRBV24-1 and TRBJ2-4; D might be TRBD1 (6 bases). The germline V gene encodes CDR1 KGHDR and CDR2 SFDVKD. This CDR3 region has 13 residues. Trimming shortened V by 3 bases and J by 6 bases, and 8 bases separated the two germline ends. The CDR3 region has the DNA TGTGCCACCAGTGATGGACAGAGAAACATTCAGTACTTC. Protein product: CATSDGQRNIQYF.

This chain links TRBV5-5 with TRBJ2-5; D is unclear. The germline V gene has CDR1 SGHKS and CDR2 YYEKEE (reference sequence). V lost 7 bases, J lost 7 bases, and 17 bases lay in between. The CDR3 is made up of 13 amino acids. The CDR3 sequence is CASRISWLGTQYF. Written as DNA, the CDR3 is TGTGCCAGCCGGATATCCTGGCTGGGGACCCAGTACTTC.

This clonotype was seen at least ten times. The chain joins TRBV28 to TRBJ1-2; 8 positions match TRBD1. Germline CDR1 and CDR2: MDHEN and SYDVKM. After removal of 6 bases from V and 2 bases from J, the junction contained 2 bases not matched to a gene. CDR3 length: 13 residues. The chain's CDR3 is CASRRQGNYGYTF. In DNA form, the CDR3 reads TGTGCCAGCAGAAGACAGGGGAACTATGGCTACACCTTC.

This chain connects TRBV28 to TRBJ2-7; TRBD2 matches 7 bases. The CDR3 consists of 15 residues. V shed 6 bases, J shed 0 bases, and the junction held 8 bases outside the gene matches. The germline CDR1 and CDR2 sequences are MDHEN and SYDVKM. The CDR3 spells CASSISGLSSYEQYF. As DNA, the CDR3 is TGTGCCAGCAGCATTAGCGGGTTAAGCTCCTACGAGCAGTACTTC. Full variable domain (outside the CDR3, taken from reference TRBV28 and TRBJ2-7): DVKVTQSSRYLVKRTGEKVFLECVQDMDHENMFWYRQDPGLGLRLIYFSYDVKMKEKGDIPEGYSVSREKKERFSLILESASTNQTSMYLCASSISGLSSYEQYFGPGTRLTVT.